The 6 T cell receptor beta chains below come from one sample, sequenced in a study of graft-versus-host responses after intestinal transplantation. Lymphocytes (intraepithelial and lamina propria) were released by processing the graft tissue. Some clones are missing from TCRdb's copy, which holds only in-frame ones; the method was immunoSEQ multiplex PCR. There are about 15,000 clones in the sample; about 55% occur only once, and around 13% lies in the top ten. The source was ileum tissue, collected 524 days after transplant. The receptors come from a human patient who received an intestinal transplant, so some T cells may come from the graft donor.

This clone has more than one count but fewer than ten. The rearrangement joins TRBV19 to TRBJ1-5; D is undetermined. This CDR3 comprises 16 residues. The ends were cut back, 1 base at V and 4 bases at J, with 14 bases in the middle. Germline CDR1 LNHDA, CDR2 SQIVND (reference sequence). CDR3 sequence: CASSIGRRFGNQPQHF. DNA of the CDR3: TGTGCCAGTAGTATAGGAAGGCGGTTTGGTAATCAGCCCCAGCATTTT.

The CDR3 DNA sequence: TGTGCCAGCAGTTTACAGGGGAGGACTGAAGCTTTCTTT. Translated: CASSLQGRTEAFF. This chain uses TRBV6-6 with TRBJ1-1, with 7 positions matching TRBD1. Germline V CDR1 and CDR2: MNHNY, SVGAGI (reference sequence). The J segment lost 5 bases and the V segment lost 4 bases, leaving 4 bases of the junction unmatched. CDR3 size: 13 residues.

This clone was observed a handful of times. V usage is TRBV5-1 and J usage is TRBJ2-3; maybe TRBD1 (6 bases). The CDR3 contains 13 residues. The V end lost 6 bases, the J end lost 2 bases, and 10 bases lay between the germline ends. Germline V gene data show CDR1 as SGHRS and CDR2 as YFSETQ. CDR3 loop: CASNWDNTDTQYF. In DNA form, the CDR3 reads TGCGCCAGCAACTGGGACAACACAGATACGCAGTATTTT.

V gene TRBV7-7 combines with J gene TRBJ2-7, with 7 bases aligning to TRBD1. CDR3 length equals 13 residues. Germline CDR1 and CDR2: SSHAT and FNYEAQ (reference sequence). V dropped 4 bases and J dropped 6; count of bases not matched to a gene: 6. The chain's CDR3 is CASSSDRASEQYF. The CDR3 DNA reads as TGTGCCAGCAGCTCCGACAGGGCGAGCGAGCAGTACTTC.

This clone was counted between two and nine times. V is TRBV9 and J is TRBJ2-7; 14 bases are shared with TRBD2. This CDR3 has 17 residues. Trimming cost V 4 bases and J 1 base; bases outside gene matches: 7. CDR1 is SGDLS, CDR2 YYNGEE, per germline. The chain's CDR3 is CASSPGLAGGGSYEQYF. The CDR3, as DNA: TGTGCCAGCAGCCCAGGACTAGCGGGGGGCGGGTCCTACGAGCAGTACTTC.

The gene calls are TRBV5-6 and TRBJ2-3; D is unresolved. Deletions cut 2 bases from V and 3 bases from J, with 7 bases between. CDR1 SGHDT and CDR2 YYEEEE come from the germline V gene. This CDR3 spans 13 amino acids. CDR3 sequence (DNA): TGTGCCAGCAGCTTCCTCAGTACAGATACGCAGTATTTT. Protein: CASSFLSTDTQYF.